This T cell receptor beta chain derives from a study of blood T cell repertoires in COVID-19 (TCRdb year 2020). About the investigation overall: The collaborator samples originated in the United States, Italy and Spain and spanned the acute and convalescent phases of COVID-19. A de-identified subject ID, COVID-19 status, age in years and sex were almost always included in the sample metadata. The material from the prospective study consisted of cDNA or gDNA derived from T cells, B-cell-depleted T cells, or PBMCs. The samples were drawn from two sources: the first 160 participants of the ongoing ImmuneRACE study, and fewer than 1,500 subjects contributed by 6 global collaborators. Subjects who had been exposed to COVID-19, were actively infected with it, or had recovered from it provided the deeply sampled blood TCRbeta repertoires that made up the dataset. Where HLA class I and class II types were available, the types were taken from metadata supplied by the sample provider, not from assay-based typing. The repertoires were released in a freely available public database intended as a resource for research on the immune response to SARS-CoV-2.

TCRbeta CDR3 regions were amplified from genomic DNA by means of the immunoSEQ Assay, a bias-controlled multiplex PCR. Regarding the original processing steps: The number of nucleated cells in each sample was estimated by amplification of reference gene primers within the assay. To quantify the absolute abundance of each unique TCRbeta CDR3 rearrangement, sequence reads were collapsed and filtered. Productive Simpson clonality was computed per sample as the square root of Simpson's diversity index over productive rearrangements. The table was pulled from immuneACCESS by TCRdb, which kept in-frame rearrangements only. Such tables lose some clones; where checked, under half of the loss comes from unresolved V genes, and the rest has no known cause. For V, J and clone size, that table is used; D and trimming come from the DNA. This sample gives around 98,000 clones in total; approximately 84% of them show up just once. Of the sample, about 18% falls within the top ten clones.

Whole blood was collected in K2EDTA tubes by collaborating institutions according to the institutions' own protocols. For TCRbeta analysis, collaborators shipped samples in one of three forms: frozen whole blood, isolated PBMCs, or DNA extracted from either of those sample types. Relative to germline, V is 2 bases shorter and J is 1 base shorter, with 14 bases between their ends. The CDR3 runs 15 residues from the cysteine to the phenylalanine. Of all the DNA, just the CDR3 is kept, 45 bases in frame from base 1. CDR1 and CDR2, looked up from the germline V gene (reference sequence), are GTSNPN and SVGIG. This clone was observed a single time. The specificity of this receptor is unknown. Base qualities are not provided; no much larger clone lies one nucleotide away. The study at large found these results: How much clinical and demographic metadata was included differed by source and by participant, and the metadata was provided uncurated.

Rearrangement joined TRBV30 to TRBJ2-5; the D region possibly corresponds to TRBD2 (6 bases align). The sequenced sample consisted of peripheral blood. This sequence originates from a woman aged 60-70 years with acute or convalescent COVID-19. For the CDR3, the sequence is CAWSRGAGFQETQYF. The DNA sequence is TGTGCCTGGAGTCGAGGGGCGGGGTTCCAAGAGACCCAGTACTTC.